This T cell receptor (beta chain) was identified in a study of T cells after yellow fever vaccination. Study-level background: Where fractions had low cell numbers, libraries were prepared from them with the SMART-Seq v4 Ultra Low Input RNA kit. Notes on the study in general: Reappearance after the booster was observed for most primary-vaccination clones (roughly 96% CD4, about 91% CD8).

This CDR3 is 12 amino acids long. Germline CDR1 and CDR2: ENHRY and SYGVKD. Trimming removed 8 bases from V and 2 bases from J; junction bases left unmatched: 2. Concerning this clonotype: Its matching antigen is unknown.

A universal primer site and UMIs were added as TCR cDNA was made by 5'RACE template switching. TCRdb processed the 5' RACE reads anew with MiXCR; each CDR3 protein has one entry. The table shows around 360,000 distinct CDR3 sequences, with around 10% occurring only once. The receptor's source is a man aged 18-30 years who received the YFV17D yellow fever vaccine. Material: PBMCs, obtained on the day of the first yellow fever vaccination. The chain couples TRBV10-3 to TRBJ2-5, with 7 bases matching TRBD2. CDR3 sequence reads: CAIGGDQETQYF. The DNA for the CDR3 is TGTGCCATCGGGGGGGATCAAGAGACCCAGTACTTC.